Here is one TCR beta chain with its context. Germline and junction disagree at one end, which may indicate a read error. The data derive from a study of technical replicates of blood from four donors. CDR1 and CDR2 (germline): SEHNR, FQNEAQ (reference sequence). This CDR3 contains 14 residues. The table came from immunoSEQ multiplex PCR; TCRdb's copy has only in-frame clones and leaves some out. Counted here are 76,000 or so clones, 91% occurring once; the ten biggest clones make up 0.25%. Sequencing was carried out using T cells isolated from PBMCs. The chain is built from TRBV7-9 and TRBJ2-5; TRBD2 agrees at 9 bases. This receptor was taken from a human donor in good health. The CDR3 nucleotides read TGTGCCAGCAGCATAGCGGGGGCCCAAGAGACCCAGTACTTC. It yields the protein CASSIAGAQETQYF. Full variable domain (rest looked up from reference TRBV7-9 and TRBJ2-5): DTGVSQNPRHKITKRGQNVTFRCDPISEHNRLYWYRQTLGQGPEFLTYFQNEAQLEKSRLLSDRFSAERPKGSFSTLEIQRTEQGDSAMYLCASSIAGAQETQYFGPGTRLLVL.